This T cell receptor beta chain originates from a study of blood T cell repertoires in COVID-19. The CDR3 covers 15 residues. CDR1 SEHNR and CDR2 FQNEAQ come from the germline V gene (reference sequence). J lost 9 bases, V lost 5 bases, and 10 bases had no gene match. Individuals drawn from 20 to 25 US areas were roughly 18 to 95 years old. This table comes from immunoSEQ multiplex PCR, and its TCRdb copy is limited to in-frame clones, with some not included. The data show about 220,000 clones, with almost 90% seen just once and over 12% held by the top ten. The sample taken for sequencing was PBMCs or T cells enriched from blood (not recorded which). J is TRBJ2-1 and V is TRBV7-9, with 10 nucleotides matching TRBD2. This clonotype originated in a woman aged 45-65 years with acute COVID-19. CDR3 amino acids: CASSISGRALSEQFF. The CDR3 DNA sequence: TGTGCCAGCAGCATAAGCGGGAGGGCCCTCAGTGAGCAGTTCTTC.